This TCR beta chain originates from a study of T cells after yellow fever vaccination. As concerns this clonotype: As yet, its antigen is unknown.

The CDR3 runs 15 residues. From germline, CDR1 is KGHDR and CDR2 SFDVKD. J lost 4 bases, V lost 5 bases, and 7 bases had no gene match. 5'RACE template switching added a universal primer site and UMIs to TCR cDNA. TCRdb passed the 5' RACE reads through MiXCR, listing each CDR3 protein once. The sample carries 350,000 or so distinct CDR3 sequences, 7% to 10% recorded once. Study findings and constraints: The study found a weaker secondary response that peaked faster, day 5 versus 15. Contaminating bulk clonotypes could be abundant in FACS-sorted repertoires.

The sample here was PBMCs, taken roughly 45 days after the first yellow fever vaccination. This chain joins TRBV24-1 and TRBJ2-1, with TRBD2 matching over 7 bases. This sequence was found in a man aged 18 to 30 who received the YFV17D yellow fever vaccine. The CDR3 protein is CATSVAGDTYNEQFF. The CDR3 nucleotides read TGTGCCACCAGTGTGGCGGGGGATACATACAATGAGCAGTTCTTC.